Described below is a single T cell receptor beta chain sequence and its context. Its antigen is as yet unknown. CDR3 length: 16 amino acids. With V trimmed by 5 bases and J by 7 bases, 14 bases remained unmatched. Germline V gene data show CDR1 as SGHTA and CDR2 as FQGNSA. The sample belongs to a study of beta chain features in type 1 diabetes. Study outcomes and limitations: It was not settled here whether HLA type affects TCRB rearrangement. Shorter templates might be favored by PCR, equally in patients and controls. A moderate, significant TCRB CDR3 shortening appeared in type 1 diabetes across four CD4+ subsets.

Central memory, naive, regulatory and stem cell-like memory CD4+ cells were sorted by CD45RO/CCR7/CD25/CD127/CD95/CD27. What was sequenced were expressed TCRB transcripts, since all of the isolated RNA had been reverse transcribed. Repertoires were generated with immunoSEQ multiplex PCR, while TCRdb's copy carries only in-frame clones and drops some. Of 200,000 to 300,000 clones listed, just over 20% are singletons. The source is a woman in her thirties or forties with type 1 diabetes. This sequence joins TRBV7-2 and TRBJ2-7, with 10 bases fitting TRBD2. Sequenced: naive CD4+ T cells from blood. The CDR3 nucleotides read TGTGCCAGCAGCCAGAGGCTAGCGGGGGTCCTCCTGGAGCAGTACTTC. Translating gives CASSQRLAGVLLEQYF.